The rows below give T cell receptor beta chains drawn from one sample of a study of shared T cell receptors in the human thymus. Here immunoSEQ multiplex PCR was the method, and the copy in TCRdb shows in-frame clones only, minus some. The table lists about 660,000 clones, over 75% of them singletons. These data are also associated with another study on human thymus T cells.

Material for sequencing was thymocytes. These TCRs come from a boy in the first two years of life with a congenital heart defect. Both conserved end residues are part of each CDR3. A D gene is named only where the DNA matches it firmly. Only some rows state a clone size, as once, few, many or a class for expanded clones.

j_gene: TRBJ1-2
abundance: NA
v_gene: TRBV28
d_gene: TRBD1
len: 15
CDR3nt: TGTGCCAGCAGTTTTCCGGGGGGCAGGGGGCGGGGCTACACCTTC
CDR3aa: CASSFPGGRGRGYTF

j_gene: TRBJ2-2
abundance: NA
v_gene: TRBV21-1
d_gene: NA
len: 11
CDR3nt: TGTGCCTCCGGCGAGGTCGGGGAGCTGTTTTTT
CDR3aa: CASGEVGELFF

j_gene: TRBJ2-3
abundance: NA
v_gene: TRBV2
d_gene: NA
len: 16
CDR3nt: TGTGCCAGCAGTGAAGCGCTTCGCGCCCCAAGAGATACGCAGTATTTT
CDR3aa: CASSEALRAPRDTQYF

j_gene: TRBJ2-7
abundance: few
v_gene: TRBV10-3
d_gene: NA
len: 14
CDR3nt: TGTGCCATCAGTGATGTTTCAATCCACTACGAGCAGTACTTC
CDR3aa: CAISDVSIHYEQYF

j_gene: TRBJ1-2
abundance: NA
v_gene: TRBV20-1
d_gene: NA
len: 11
CDR3nt: TGCAGTACCACAGAGATTTATGGCTACACCTTC
CDR3aa: CSTTEIYGYTF

j_gene: TRBJ2-2
abundance: NA
v_gene: TRBV18
d_gene: NA
len: 17
CDR3nt: TGTGCCAGCTCACCAATCCCAAAACAGGGTCCCACCGGGGAGCTGTTTTTT
CDR3aa: CASSPIPKQGPTGELFF

j_gene: TRBJ2-5
abundance: NA
v_gene: TRBV19
d_gene: NA
len: 14
CDR3nt: TGTGCCAGTAGTTCCGGGACTGTCCAGGAGACCCAGTACTTC
CDR3aa: CASSSGTVQETQYF

j_gene: TRBJ1-5
abundance: NA
v_gene: TRBV28
d_gene: NA
len: 15
CDR3nt: TGTGCCAGCAGTTTATATGGCAGGGGCCATCAGCCCCAGCATTTT
CDR3aa: CASSLYGRGHQPQHF

j_gene: TRBJ2-2
abundance: NA
v_gene: TRBV5-1
d_gene: TRBD2
len: 17
CDR3nt: TGCGCCAGCAGCCCAAGACTAGCGGGAGATTGGCACGGGGAGCTGTTTTTT
CDR3aa: CASSPRLAGDWHGELFF

j_gene: TRBJ2-7
abundance: NA
v_gene: TRBV27
d_gene: TRBD2
len: 16
CDR3nt: TGTGCCAGCAGTTTAAAGGTAGCGGGGCATTCCTACGAGCAGTACTTC
CDR3aa: CASSLKVAGHSYEQYF

j_gene: TRBJ2-7
abundance: NA
v_gene: TRBV28
d_gene: NA
len: 18
CDR3nt: TGTGCCAGCAGTTTTCCCACCGGCGGGGCCCAGGGGGGCTACGAGCAGTACTTC
CDR3aa: CASSFPTGGAQGGYEQYF

j_gene: TRBJ1-2
abundance: NA
v_gene: TRBV27
d_gene: NA
len: 16
CDR3nt: TGTGCCAGCAGTCCACATCCCGCGGAGCCTAACTATGGCTACACCTTC
CDR3aa: CASSPHPAEPNYGYTF

j_gene: TRBJ1-5
abundance: NA
v_gene: TRBV5-6
d_gene: NA
len: 14
CDR3nt: TGTGCCAGCAGCTTGGCAGGGGGCAATCAGCCCCAGCATTTT
CDR3aa: CASSLAGGNQPQHF

j_gene: TRBJ2-5
abundance: NA
v_gene: TRBV7-8
d_gene: NA
len: 12
CDR3nt: TGTGCCAGCTCGGGGTACCAAGAGACCCAGTACTTC
CDR3aa: CASSGYQETQYF

j_gene: TRBJ1-1
abundance: NA
v_gene: TRBV18
d_gene: NA
len: 12
CDR3nt: TGTGCCAGCTCACCAGATGAGTCTGAAGCTTTCTTT
CDR3aa: CASSPDESEAFF

j_gene: TRBJ2-3
abundance: NA
v_gene: TRBV19
d_gene: NA
len: 16
CDR3nt: TGTGCCACCAACAAGGAGGTGGGATCTAGCACAGATACGCAGTATTTT
CDR3aa: CATNKEVGSSTDTQYF

j_gene: TRBJ2-4
abundance: NA
v_gene: TRBV7-9
d_gene: NA
len: 15
CDR3nt: TGTGCCAGCAGCGATGGCAGTAGCTCGGGGAACATTCAGTACTTC
CDR3aa: CASSDGSSSGNIQYF

j_gene: TRBJ2-6
abundance: NA
v_gene: TRBV28
d_gene: TRBD1
len: 17
CDR3nt: TGTGCCACCTCGATGGGACAGGCCGCAGAGGGGGCCAACGTCCTGACTTTC
CDR3aa: CATSMGQAAEGANVLTF

j_gene: TRBJ2-7
abundance: NA
v_gene: TRBV7-8
d_gene: NA
len: 16
CDR3nt: TGTGCCAGCAGCTCCCCCGGGATAGCGGCTGCCTACGAGCAGTACTTC
CDR3aa: CASSSPGIAAAYEQYF

j_gene: TRBJ2-1
abundance: NA
v_gene: TRBV5-6
d_gene: NA
len: 13
CDR3nt: TGTGCCAGCGACCTAGCGAGGATGAATGAGCAGTTCTTC
CDR3aa: CASDLARMNEQFF

j_gene: TRBJ2-5
abundance: NA
v_gene: TRBV27
d_gene: TRBD2
len: 17
CDR3nt: TGTGCCAGCAGTTCCTTAGGTAGCGGGGCCTGGGGGGAGACCCAGTACTTC
CDR3aa: CASSSLGSGAWGETQYF

j_gene: TRBJ2-7
abundance: NA
v_gene: TRBV19
d_gene: TRBD1
len: 16
CDR3nt: TGTGCCAGTAGTATATCGGACAGGGTGGGTCCGCTCGAGCAGTACTTC
CDR3aa: CASSISDRVGPLEQYF

j_gene: TRBJ1-1
abundance: NA
v_gene: TRBV5-4
d_gene: TRBD1
len: 17
CDR3nt: TGTGCCAGCAGCTTCGGAAACGGACAGGGAAAGAACACTGAAGCTTTCTTT
CDR3aa: CASSFGNGQGKNTEAFF

j_gene: TRBJ1-1
abundance: NA
v_gene: TRBV6-5
d_gene: TRBD1
len: 15
CDR3nt: TGTGCCAGCAGTTACTCGAGAGGACAGGCGATTGAAGCTTTCTTT
CDR3aa: CASSYSRGQAIEAFF

j_gene: TRBJ1-1
abundance: NA
v_gene: TRBV7-9
d_gene: TRBD1
len: 14
CDR3nt: TGTGCCAGCAGCTTAGCCAGGGGGGACACTGAAGCTTTCTTT
CDR3aa: CASSLARGDTEAFF

j_gene: TRBJ2-7
abundance: once
v_gene: TRBV5-1
d_gene: NA
len: 16
CDR3nt: TGCGCCAGCAGTTACCCCGGGACACGGCACCACTACGAGCAGTACTTC
CDR3aa: CASSYPGTRHHYEQYF

j_gene: TRBJ2-2
abundance: once
v_gene: TRBV4-3
d_gene: NA
len: 15
CDR3nt: TGCGCCAGCAGCCAAGGTGTAGGAGAGACCGGGGAGCTGTTTTTT
CDR3aa: CASSQGVGETGELFF

j_gene: TRBJ2-5
abundance: NA
v_gene: TRBV28
d_gene: TRBD2
len: 17
CDR3nt: TGTGCCAGCAGGGCACGACTAGCGGGGGGTTCCCAAGAGACCCAGTACTTC
CDR3aa: CASRARLAGGSQETQYF

j_gene: TRBJ1-5
abundance: NA
v_gene: TRBV19
d_gene: NA
len: 15
CDR3nt: TGTGCCAGTAGAGTTGGCAGCAGACTCAATCAGCCCCAGCATTTT
CDR3aa: CASRVGSRLNQPQHF

j_gene: TRBJ2-7
abundance: NA
v_gene: TRBV5-1
d_gene: NA
len: 13
CDR3nt: TGCGCCAGCAGTTTCATATTGGGGCACGAGCAGTACTTC
CDR3aa: CASSFILGHEQYF

j_gene: TRBJ1-2
abundance: once
v_gene: TRBV27
d_gene: NA
len: 15
CDR3nt: TGTGCCAGCAGTTTACTGGGGCGATATAACTATGGCTACACCTTC
CDR3aa: CASSLLGRYNYGYTF

j_gene: TRBJ1-1
abundance: NA
v_gene: TRBV6-1
d_gene: NA
len: 13
CDR3nt: TGTGCCGGCATAGGCGGTACGAACACTGAAGCTTTCTTT
CDR3aa: CAGIGGTNTEAFF

j_gene: TRBJ2-4
abundance: few
v_gene: TRBV4-3
d_gene: NA
len: 15
CDR3nt: TGCGCCAGCAGCCAAGATAATCGGGTCGGCAACATTCAGTACTTC
CDR3aa: CASSQDNRVGNIQYF

j_gene: TRBJ2-7
abundance: NA
v_gene: TRBV2
d_gene: TRBD2
len: 14
CDR3nt: TGTGCCAGCAGCGGACTAGCGGGGTCCTACGAGCAGTACTTC
CDR3aa: CASSGLAGSYEQYF

j_gene: TRBJ2-1
abundance: NA
v_gene: TRBV7-3
d_gene: TRBD1
len: 14
CDR3nt: TGTGCCAGCAGCACGACAGGGGGCCACAATGAGCAGTTCTTC
CDR3aa: CASSTTGGHNEQFF

j_gene: TRBJ1-2
abundance: once
v_gene: TRBV4-3
d_gene: TRBD1
len: 13
CDR3nt: TGCGCCAGCAGCCACGGGACAGGGGGGGGCTACACCTTC
CDR3aa: CASSHGTGGGYTF

j_gene: TRBJ2-1
abundance: few
v_gene: TRBV29-1
d_gene: NA
len: 16
CDR3nt: TGCAGCGCCCACGTATCAGGGGTTAGCTCCTACAATGAGCAGTTCTTC
CDR3aa: CSAHVSGVSSYNEQFF

j_gene: TRBJ2-3
abundance: NA
v_gene: TRBV2
d_gene: NA
len: 15
CDR3nt: TGTGCCAGCCGGAGTAGCGGAGTTGCCACAGATACGCAGTATTTT
CDR3aa: CASRSSGVATDTQYF

j_gene: TRBJ1-1
abundance: few
v_gene: TRBV30
d_gene: NA
len: 11
CDR3nt: TGTGCCTGGAGCCGGGACTCTGAAGCTTTCTTT
CDR3aa: CAWSRDSEAFF

j_gene: TRBJ2-5
abundance: NA
v_gene: TRBV5-6
d_gene: TRBD2
len: 16
CDR3nt: TGTGCCAGCAGTTGGGTAGCGGGGGGGCCCTTGAAGACCCAGTACTTC
CDR3aa: CASSWVAGGPLKTQYF